This TCR beta chain comes out of a study of vaccination effects on CD4 cells after COVID-19. Study-level information: It was a median of 72 days after the second dose that post-vaccine samples were obtained.

Using immunoSEQ multiplex PCR, the repertoire was profiled, and TCRdb retains in-frame clones only, with some absent. The data contain tens of thousands of clones, less than 80% of them seen just once; the ten biggest clones take up about 1.2%. This clone was recorded only once. Its antigen is still unknown. CD4+ T cells specific for antigen were expanded with viral peptide pools by the ViraFEST assay before sequencing. When around nine days of culture had elapsed, CD4+ T cells were isolated. Vaccine administered to participants consisted of two doses of either BNT162b2 or mRNA-1273. Vaccinated participants had no history of SARS-CoV-2 infection and tested negative for nucleocapsid antibodies. The sequence derives from a human donor who received a COVID-19 vaccine. Source: CD4+ T cells from PBMCs cultured with HCoV-229E spike peptides, taken after COVID-19 vaccination.

CDR3 residues: CAISEERGYTEAFF. CDR3 nucleotide sequence: TGTGCCATCAGTGAGGAGAGGGGCTACACTGAAGCTTTCTTT. The chain employs TRBV10-3 and TRBJ1-1, with D maybe TRBD1 (5 bases). CDR1 ENHRY and CDR2 SYGVKD come from the germline V gene. V lost 2 bases and J 3 bases, leaving 10 bases between the germline ends. The CDR3 sequence is 14 residues long.